This TCR beta chain stems from a study of early T cells in non-severe SARS-CoV-2 infection. Turning to the study itself: Sequencing used unsorted whole-blood bulk RNA, so chains lack pairing.

This clonotype was detected only a few times. Antigen unknown. Study-wide results and limits: Private and CD4 specificities were missed by VDJdb matching, which favored anti-spike CD8 responses.

Unique molecular identifiers (one per individual cDNA molecule) were attached. TCRdb reprocessed the 5' RACE reads via MiXCR and lists one record per CDR3 protein. The sample records 53,000 or so distinct CDR3 sequences, around 10% being singletons. In germline, CDR1 is WSHSY, CDR2 SAAADI. The CDR3 is 15 amino acids. The junction had 5 bases not matched to a gene; V was cut back by 4 bases and J by 0 bases. Sequencing was carried out using whole blood. The source is an adult who was a healthcare worker with PCR-confirmed SARS-CoV-2 infection or an uninfected control (not recorded which). The genes are TRBV10-2 and TRBJ1-1, with 7 bases matching TRBD1. The CDR3 reads CASSGGTDLNTEAFF. The CDR3 DNA reads as TGCGCCAGCAGTGGCGGGACAGATCTGAACACTGAAGCTTTCTTT.